These 31 T cell receptor beta chains came from one sample sequenced in a study of cytomegalovirus exposure and HLA in healthy donors. Primers included in the PCR were 60 Vbeta and 13 Jbeta primers. Sequencing used immunoSEQ multiplex PCR; TCRdb keeps in-frame clones, though not all of them. The repertoire holds fewer than 85,000 clones, with about 78% as singletons. Source material: PBMCs. These receptors were collected from a male donor in good health and CMV-seropositive.

This clone was found once. The rearrangement joins TRBV28 to TRBJ1-5; D ambiguous. V shed 5 bases and J shed 4 bases, with 21 bases lying between them. CDR1 and CDR2 (germline): MDHEN, SYDVKM. This CDR3 has 17 amino acids. CDR3 nucleotides: TGTGCCAGCAGTATATCCCCTTGGAGGCGGGGAAATCAGCCCCAGCATTTT. It codes for CASSISPWRRGNQPQHF.

This chain uses TRBV19 with TRBJ1-3, with TRBD1 matching over 9 bases. Looked up from germline, CDR1 is LNHDA and CDR2 is SQIVND (reference sequence). This CDR3 has 15 residues. V gave up 6 bases and J gave up 0 bases; unmatched junction bases: 3. DNA for the CDR3: TGTGCCAGTAGACAGGGGGCCGTCTCTGGAAACACCATATATTTT. It specifies CASRQGAVSGNTIYF.

This chain joins TRBV4-2 and TRBJ1-2; the D is unclear. Germline lookup yields CDR1 LGHNA and CDR2 YNFKEQ. This CDR3 has 16 amino acids. Trimming cost V 0 bases and J 5 bases, with 16 bases left between them. The CDR3 DNA sequence: TGTGCCAGCAGCCAAGACAACCTTCGAACTTCTTATGGCTACACCTTC. It translates to CASSQDNLRTSYGYTF.

The V call is TRBV27, the J call TRBJ1-1; D not certain. CDR3 length equals 13 residues. Germline CDR1 and CDR2: MNHEY and SMNVEV (reference sequence). The V gene lost 2 bases and the J gene lost 2 bases, with 6 bases spanning the gap. The CDR3 DNA reads TGTGCCAGCAGTTTACTGACTAACACTGAAGCTTTCTTT. It codes for CASSLLTNTEAFF.

The V call is TRBV19, the J call TRBJ1-5, with 7 bases lining up with TRBD1. The germline gives CDR1 LNHDA, CDR2 SQIVND (reference sequence). The V and J ends lost 5 bases and 2 bases, in that order; junction bases with no gene match: 3. The CDR3 has 14 residues. The chain's CDR3 is CASSATGGNQPQHF. In nucleotides, the CDR3 is TGTGCCAGTAGTGCAACAGGGGGCAATCAGCCCCAGCATTTT.

The genes are TRBV2 and TRBJ2-1; D gene ambiguous. The germline V gene encodes CDR1 SNHLY and CDR2 FYNNEI. The CDR3 sequence is 15 residues long. V lost 2 bases and J lost 3, with 11 bases in between. CDR3 sequence reads: CASSENIPRYNEQFF. The CDR3 DNA is TGTGCCAGCAGTGAAAATATCCCCCGCTACAATGAGCAGTTCTTC.

Here the CDR3 reads CSAKQGYSYNEQFF. CDR3 DNA sequence: TGCAGCGCGAAGCAGGGGTACTCCTACAATGAGCAGTTCTTC. The chain recombines TRBV29-1 with TRBJ2-1, with a tentative D call TRBD1 (6 bases). The V gene lost 7 bases and the J gene lost 0 bases, with 13 bases spanning the gap. The CDR3 totals 14 residues. The germline V gene encodes CDR1 SQVTM and CDR2 ANQGSEA.

The CDR3 protein is CASRPNFRGNEQFF. The CDR3 bases are TGTGCCAGCAGACCGAACTTCAGGGGTAATGAGCAGTTCTTC. The rearrangement joins TRBV7-2 to TRBJ2-1; TRBD1 might be the D (6 bases). Trimming stripped 6 bases from V and 7 bases from J, with 16 bases between. This CDR3 comprises 14 residues. CDR1 and CDR2 (germline): SGHTA, FQGNSA.

The rearrangement links TRBV5-3 to TRBJ1-4; 7 nucleotides line up with TRBD1. TRBV5-3 is classed as an ORF, of uncertain function. V shed 4 bases, J shed 4 bases, and the junction held 10 bases outside the gene matches. CDR3 length: 16 amino acids. Here the CDR3 DNA reads TGTGCCAGAAGCCCCCCCGGGACAGAGATTAATGAAAAACTGTTTTTT. Translated, it gives CARSPPGTEINEKLFF.

The chain is built from TRBV21-1 and TRBJ1-1; TRBD1, the table's D call, was not compared with the DNA. TRBV21-1 is tagged as a pseudogene. The CDR3 runs 14 residues. CDR3 loop: CASSMRTGGTEAFF. DNA for the CDR3: TGTGCCAGCAGCATGCGGACAGGGGGCACTGAAGCTTTCTTT.

The chain uses TRBV7-8 and TRBJ1-2; TRBD1 aligns across 7 bases. This CDR3 comprises 13 residues. V was pared by 1 base and J by 8 bases, with 4 bases of the junction left unmatched. Germline CDR1 reads SGHVS; CDR2 reads FQNEAQ. The CDR3 loop is CASSLEQGRGYTF. The CDR3 DNA is TGTGCCAGCAGCTTAGAACAGGGGAGGGGCTACACCTTC.

The rearrangement links TRBV7-3 to TRBJ2-1; TRBD1 agrees at 7 bases. Germline V CDR1 and CDR2: SGHTA, FQGTGA. CDR3 length: 16 amino acids. Trimming took 1 base from V and 4 from J; bases not matched to a gene: 7. The DNA for the CDR3 is TGTGCCAGCAGCTTAAGGGCAGGGGGTAGATACAATGAGCAGTTCTTC. It yields the protein CASSLRAGGRYNEQFF.

As DNA, the CDR3 is TGTGCCACCAGCAGCCAGGGGTATGGCTACACCTTC. Translating it yields CATSSQGYGYTF. The chain employs TRBV15 and TRBJ1-2, with a weak D call TRBD1 (6 bases). This CDR3 comprises 12 residues. Germline assignment: CDR1 LNHNV and CDR2 YYDKDF (reference sequence). The V and J ends lost 3 bases and 5 bases respectively, with 7 bases between them. Drawing the rest from reference TRBV15 and TRBJ1-2, the complete variable domain is DAMVIQNPRYQVTQFGKPVTLSCSQTLNHNVMYWYQQKSSQAPKLLFHYYDKDFNNEADTPDNFQSRRPNTSFCFLDIRSPGLGDTAMYLCATSSQGYGYTFGSGTRLTVV.

V and J are TRBV5-6 and TRBJ2-7, with unresolved D. CDR3 length: 14 amino acids. V lost 4 bases to trimming and J lost 1 base, with 12 bases between them. Germline CDR1 reads SGHDT; CDR2 reads YYEEEE. The DNA for the CDR3 is TGTGCCAGCAGCCTCAACCCAGTTTCCTACGAGCAGTACTTC. Amino acid sequence: CASSLNPVSYEQYF.

The chain employs TRBV7-2 and TRBJ2-3, with no clear D. In germline, CDR1 is SGHTA, CDR2 FQGNSA. The V gene lost 7 bases and the J gene lost 2 bases, with 13 bases spanning the gap. The CDR3 covers 14 residues. The CDR3 DNA reads as TGTGCCAGCAAGGAGTTTGAGGCCACAGATACGCAGTATTTT. This sequence encodes CASKEFEATDTQYF.

CDR3 in DNA: TGTGCCAGCAGCTTAATTAACGGCTACGAGCAGTACTTC. Translated, it gives CASSLINGYEQYF. The V gene is TRBV7-2, the J gene TRBJ2-7; no clear D gene. The V end lost 2 bases, the J end lost 3 bases, and 8 bases lay between the germline ends. The CDR3 is made up of 13 amino acids. Germline V lookup: CDR1 SGHTA, CDR2 FQGNSA.

V usage is TRBV5-1 and J usage is TRBJ2-7; TRBD2 aligns across 7 bases. This CDR3 region has 13 residues. Germline V gene data show CDR1 as SGHRS and CDR2 as YFSETQ. V was clipped by 7 bases and J by 4 bases; unmatched bases: 8. DNA of the CDR3: TGCGCCAGCGGGCCTAGCGGACCATACGAGCAGTACTTC. This translates into CASGPSGPYEQYF. The full variable domain, rest sourced from reference TRBV5-1 and TRBJ2-7, is KAGVTQTPRYLIKTRGQQVTLSCSPISGHRSVSWYQQTPGQGLQFLFEYFSETQRNKGNFPGRFSGRQFSNSRSEMNVSTLELGDSALYLCASGPSGPYEQYFGPGTRLTVT.

This chain joins TRBV5-1 and TRBJ1-4; D call uncertain. This CDR3 spans 15 amino acids. The V gene lost 4 bases and the J gene lost 4 bases, with 14 bases spanning the gap. Germline CDR1 SGHRS, CDR2 YFSETQ. In DNA form, the CDR3 reads TGCGCCAGCAGCCCCGGGAGCGGGAATAATGAAAAACTGTTTTTT. As protein: CASSPGSGNNEKLFF. The whole variable domain, filled in from reference TRBV5-1 and TRBJ1-4, reads KAGVTQTPRYLIKTRGQQVTLSCSPISGHRSVSWYQQTPGQGLQFLFEYFSETQRNKGNFPGRFSGRQFSNSRSEMNVSTLELGDSALYLCASSPGSGNNEKLFFGSGTQLSVL.

The chain links TRBV6-6 to TRBJ2-2; possible D gene TRBD2, 5 bases. The V gene's germline CDR1 is MNHNY and CDR2 SVGAGI (reference sequence). V was shortened by 8 bases and J by 4 bases, with 14 bases between the two germline ends. The CDR3 sequence is 14 residues long. Written as DNA, the CDR3 is TGTGCCAGCGAGGGCCGAGACGGCACCGGGGAGCTGTTTTTT. This encodes CASEGRDGTGELFF.

The rearrangement links TRBV6-1 to TRBJ2-7; D may be TRBD2 (6 bases). Germline V CDR1 and CDR2: MNHNS, SASEGT. The CDR3 is 13 amino acids. Trimming stripped 6 bases from V and 2 bases from J, with 11 bases between. The CDR3 loop is CASSRGLTYEQYF. For the CDR3, the DNA is TGTGCCAGCAGCCGGGGGTTAACCTACGAGCAGTACTTC.

The gene calls are TRBV5-6 and TRBJ2-3, with TRBD2 matching over 7 bases. This CDR3 comprises 16 residues. Germline V gene lookup returns CDR1 SGHDT and CDR2 YYEEEE. Germline trimming cut 3 bases from V and 0 bases from J; bases unmatched to any gene: 7. Here the CDR3 reads CASSSIGLDSTDTQYF. The CDR3 DNA is TGTGCCAGCAGCTCAATCGGACTAGACAGCACAGATACGCAGTATTTT.

V is TRBV5-1 and J is TRBJ2-7; perhaps TRBD1 as D (7 bases). V was trimmed by 2 bases and J by 2 bases, leaving 14 bases between them. Germline CDR1 and CDR2: SGHRS and YFSETQ. This CDR3 spans 15 amino acids. In DNA form, the CDR3 reads TGCGCCAGCAGCTTAGGAGGGGGCCATACCTACGAGCAGTACTTC. Translating it yields CASSLGGGHTYEQYF.

The genes are TRBV7-9 and TRBJ2-7, with 12 bases matching TRBD2. The CDR3 runs 15 residues. Per the germline V gene, CDR1 is SEHNR and CDR2 is FQNEAQ (reference sequence). Trimming cost V 3 bases and J 2 bases; bases outside gene matches: 2. CDR3 sequence: CASSFPSGRAYEQYF. Here the CDR3 DNA reads TGTGCCAGCAGCTTTCCTAGCGGGAGGGCCTACGAGCAGTACTTC.

The J gene is TRBJ2-3, the V gene TRBV5-5; D may be TRBD1 (6 bases). V lost 0 bases to trimming and J lost 4 bases, with 18 bases between them. This CDR3 has 17 amino acids. CDR1 SGHKS and CDR2 YYEKEE come from the germline V gene (reference sequence). CDR3 amino acids: CASSLVPGKGGADTQYF. CDR3 nucleotides: TGTGCCAGCAGCTTGGTCCCAGGGAAAGGGGGTGCAGATACGCAGTATTTT.

This clone is medium-sized (0.01 to 0.1%) in the sample. The chain has TRBV9 and TRBJ2-1; TRBD2 matches 9 bases. CDR3 length: 15 residues. The germline V gene has CDR1 SGDLS and CDR2 YYNGEE. Trimming removed 3 bases from V and 4 bases from J; junction bases left unmatched: 5. CDR3 amino acids: CASSAYAGGYNEQFF. CDR3 sequence (DNA): TGTGCCAGCAGCGCTTATGCGGGGGGGTACAATGAGCAGTTCTTC.

The CDR3 loop is CAWSILADTQYF. CDR3 nucleotide sequence: TGTGCCTGGAGCATACTAGCAGATACGCAGTATTTT. The gene calls are TRBV30 and TRBJ2-3, with D possibly being TRBD2 (5 bases). This CDR3 has 12 amino acids. Trimming removed 3 bases at V and 4 bases at J, with 8 bases between. The germline V gene encodes CDR1 GTSNPN and CDR2 SVGIG (reference sequence).

This chain connects TRBV19 to TRBJ1-4; D possibly corresponds to TRBD1 (5 bases). Germline V gene data show CDR1 as LNHDA and CDR2 as SQIVND (reference sequence). CDR3 length: 16 residues. Trimming took off 5 bases at V and 2 bases at J, with 15 bases between the two ends. The CDR3 loop is CASSPVGAPTNEKLFF. In nucleotides, the CDR3 is TGTGCCAGTAGTCCTGTAGGGGCTCCTACTAATGAAAAACTGTTTTTT.

The chain uses TRBV19 and TRBJ2-5, with TRBD1 matching 8 bases. Germline CDR1 LNHDA, CDR2 SQIVND (reference sequence). Germline trimming cut 9 bases from V and 2 bases from J; bases unmatched to any gene: 5. CDR3 length: 13 residues. In nucleotides, the CDR3 is TGTGCCAGCGCGAGGGACAGGCAAGAGACCCAGTACTTC. It encodes CASARDRQETQYF.

The CDR3 coding sequence is TGTGCCAGCAGTGTAGGGCGGGGCACAGATACGCAGTATTTT. Its translation is CASSVGRGTDTQYF. This rearrangement joins TRBV2 to TRBJ2-3, with D possibly being TRBD2 (5 bases). V lost 4 bases and J 1 base, leaving 9 bases between the germline ends. Per germline, CDR1 SNHLY and CDR2 FYNNEI. This CDR3 is 14 amino acids long.

CDR3 coding DNA: TGTGCCAGCAGCTTGGAACGGGGGGGCTACAATGAGCAGTTCTTC. Encoded protein: CASSLERGGYNEQFF. The chain is built from TRBV5-6 and TRBJ2-1, with TRBD2 matching 8 bases. The length of the CDR3 is 15 residues. Per the germline V gene, CDR1 is SGHDT and CDR2 is YYEEEE. With 0 bases clipped from V and 3 bases from J, the junction kept 2 bases outside the gene matches.

This clone has just one count. V and J are TRBV6-5 and TRBJ2-3; possibly TRBD2 for D (5 bases). V gave up 6 bases and J gave up 6 bases, with 16 bases separating them. This CDR3 has 14 residues. Germline V gene lookup returns CDR1 MNHEY and CDR2 SVGAGI. CDR3 protein: CASRPLGLTDTQYF. The CDR3 nucleotides are TGTGCCAGCAGACCACTAGGTTTGACTGATACGCAGTATTTT.